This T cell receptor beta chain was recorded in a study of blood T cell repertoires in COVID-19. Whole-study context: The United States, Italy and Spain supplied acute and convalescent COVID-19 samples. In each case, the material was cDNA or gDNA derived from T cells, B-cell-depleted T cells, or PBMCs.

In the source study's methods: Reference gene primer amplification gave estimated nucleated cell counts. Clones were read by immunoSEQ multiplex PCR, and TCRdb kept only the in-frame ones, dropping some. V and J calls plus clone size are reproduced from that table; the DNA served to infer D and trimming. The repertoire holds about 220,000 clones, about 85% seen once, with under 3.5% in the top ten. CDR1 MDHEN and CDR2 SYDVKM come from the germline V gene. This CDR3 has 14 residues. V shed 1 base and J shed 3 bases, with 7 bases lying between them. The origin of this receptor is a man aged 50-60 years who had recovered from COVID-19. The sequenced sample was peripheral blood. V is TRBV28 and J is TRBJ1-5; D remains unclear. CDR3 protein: CASSLYNTNQPQHF. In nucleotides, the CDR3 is TGTGCCAGCAGTTTATACAACACCAATCAGCCCCAGCATTTT.